This T cell receptor (beta chain) was sequenced in a study of T cells after yellow fever vaccination. Study information: Libraries from low-cell-number fractions were prepared with the SMART-Seq v4 Ultra Low Input RNA kit. Study-wide results and caveats: Researchers noted that a small share of clonotypes showed up in both CD4 and CD8 compartments.

Researchers made TCR cDNA using 5'RACE template switching, and this step added a universal primer site and UMIs. TCRdb called the 5' RACE reads again in MiXCR, with one record for every CDR3 protein. The sample consists of approximately 550,000 distinct CDR3 sequences, 15% to 20% of them appearing once. This clonotype was recorded a few times. Its antigen remains unknown. The CDR3 consists of 14 residues. V lost 7 bases to trimming and J lost 3 bases, with 14 bases between them. Looked up from germline, CDR1 is MNHNS and CDR2 is SASEGT. The specimen comprised PBMCs, sampled 15 days after the yellow fever booster vaccination. This TCR was sampled from a man younger than 40 who received the YFV17D yellow fever vaccine. The rearrangement joins TRBV6-1 to TRBJ2-3; possibly TRBD2 for D (5 bases). DNA for the CDR3: TGTGCCAGCAACTATAACGGGGTGACAGATACGCAGTATTTT. Its translation: CASNYNGVTDTQYF.